Sequencing of this T cell receptor beta chain was carried out in a study of blood T cell repertoires in COVID-19. Study-level information: The origin of the acute and convalescent COVID-19 samples was the United States, Italy and Spain. In each case, the material was cDNA or gDNA derived from T cells, B-cell-depleted T cells, or PBMCs.

Per the original methods: Using reference gene primer amplification, nucleated cell counts were estimated. Some clones are missing from TCRdb's copy, which holds only in-frame ones; the method was immunoSEQ multiplex PCR. The V and J calls and clone size come from that table; D and trimming were worked out from the DNA. The data show 100,000 or so clones, roughly 80% seen once. This CDR3 comprises 16 residues. J lost 5 bases, V lost 5 bases, and 10 bases had no gene match. Germline CDR1 and CDR2: SGHTA and FQGNSA. Sequencing was carried out using peripheral blood. The chain employs TRBV7-2 and TRBJ2-7; 12 bases agree with TRBD2. The TCR was taken from a human donor in a cohort sampled during active COVID-19. Written as DNA, the CDR3 is TGTGCCAGCAGCCTCGTGGGACTAGCGGGCCCTAACGAGCAGTACTTC. It yields the protein CASSLVGLAGPNEQYF.